The sequence of this TCR beta chain was determined in a study of T cells after yellow fever vaccination. Study as a whole: Fractions of low cell number were prepared using SMART-Seq v4 Ultra Low Input.

MiXCR, applied by TCRdb to the 5' RACE reads, yields one record per CDR3 protein. Among 450,000 to 550,000 distinct CDR3 sequences listed, around 21% were seen once. CDR3 length equals 13 residues. Germline V gives CDR1 DFQATT, CDR2 SNEGSKA (reference sequence). Trimming stripped 6 bases from V and 5 bases from J, with 15 bases between. Study-level points and caveats: Most clones from primary vaccination were detected again post-booster (about 96% CD4, about 85% CD8).

Worth noting for this clonotype: No antigen is known for it.

The source of this sequence is a man younger than 40 who received the YFV17D yellow fever vaccine. J is TRBJ2-3 and V is TRBV20-1; possibly TRBD1 or TRBD2 for D (5 bases each). Sequences were derived from PBMCs, sampled 15 days after the yellow fever booster vaccination. CDR3 nucleotides: TGCAGTGCCAGGGAAGGCGGGTTAGATACGCAGTATTTT. Protein sequence: CSAREGGLDTQYF.